This paragraph covers one TCR beta chain sequence. The CDR3 loop spans 14 amino acids. Per germline, CDR1 SGHVS and CDR2 FNYEAQ. V was shortened by 4 bases and J by 4 bases, with 14 bases between the two germline ends. The data were produced by immunoSEQ multiplex PCR, yet TCRdb's version contains in-frame clones alone and is incomplete. The sample includes tens of thousands of clones, more than 80% of them seen just once. The data were taken from a study of blood T cell repertoires in COVID-19. Background on the study: Sources were T cells, B-cell-depleted T cells, or PBMCs; the material itself was cDNA or gDNA.

Sequenced: peripheral blood. The TCR comes from a man between 60 and 70 years old with acute or convalescent COVID-19. This chain connects TRBV7-6 to TRBJ2-7; a possible D gene is TRBD2 (5 bases). CDR3 nucleotide sequence: TGTGCCAGCAGCTCGGGCCCGGGGAAGTACGAGCAGTACTTC. This translates into CASSSGPGKYEQYF.